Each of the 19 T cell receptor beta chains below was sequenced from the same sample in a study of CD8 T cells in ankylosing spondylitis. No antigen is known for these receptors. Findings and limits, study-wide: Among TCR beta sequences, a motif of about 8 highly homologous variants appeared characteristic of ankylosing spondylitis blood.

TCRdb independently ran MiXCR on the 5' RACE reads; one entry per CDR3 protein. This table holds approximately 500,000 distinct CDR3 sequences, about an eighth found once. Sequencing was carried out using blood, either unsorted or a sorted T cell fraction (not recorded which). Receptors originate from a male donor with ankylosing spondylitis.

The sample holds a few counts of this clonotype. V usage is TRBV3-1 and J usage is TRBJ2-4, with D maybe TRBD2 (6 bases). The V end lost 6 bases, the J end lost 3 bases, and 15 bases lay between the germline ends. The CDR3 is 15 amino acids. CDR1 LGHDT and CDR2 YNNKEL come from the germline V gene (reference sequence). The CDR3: CASRPAGIDKNIQYF. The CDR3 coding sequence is TGTGCCAGCAGGCCTGCGGGAATCGACAAAAACATTCAGTACTTC.

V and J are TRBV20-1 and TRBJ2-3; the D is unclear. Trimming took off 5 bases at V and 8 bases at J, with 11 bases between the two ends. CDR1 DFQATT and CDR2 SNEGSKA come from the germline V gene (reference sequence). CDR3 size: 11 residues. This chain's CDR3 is CSALLSSTQYF. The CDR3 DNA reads TGCAGTGCTCTTTTGTCCTCTACGCAGTATTTT.

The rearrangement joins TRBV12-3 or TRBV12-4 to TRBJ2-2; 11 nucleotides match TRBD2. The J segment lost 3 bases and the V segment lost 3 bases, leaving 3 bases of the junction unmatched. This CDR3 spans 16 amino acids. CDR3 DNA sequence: TGTGCCAGCAGTTTCACTAGCGGGAGTGACACCGGGGAGCTGTTTTTT. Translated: CASSFTSGSDTGELFF.

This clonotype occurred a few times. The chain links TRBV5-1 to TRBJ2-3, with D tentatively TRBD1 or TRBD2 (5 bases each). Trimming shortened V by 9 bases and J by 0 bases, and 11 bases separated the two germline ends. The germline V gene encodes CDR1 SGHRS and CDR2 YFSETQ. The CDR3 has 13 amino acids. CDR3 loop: CATRGDSTDTQYF. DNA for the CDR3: TGCGCCACCCGAGGGGATAGCACAGATACGCAGTATTTT. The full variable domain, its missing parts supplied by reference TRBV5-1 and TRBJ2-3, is KAGVTQTPRYLIKTRGQQVTLSCSPISGHRSVSWYQQTPGQGLQFLFEYFSETQRNKGNFPGRFSGRQFSNSRSEMNVSTLELGDSALYLCATRGDSTDTQYFGPGTRLTVL.

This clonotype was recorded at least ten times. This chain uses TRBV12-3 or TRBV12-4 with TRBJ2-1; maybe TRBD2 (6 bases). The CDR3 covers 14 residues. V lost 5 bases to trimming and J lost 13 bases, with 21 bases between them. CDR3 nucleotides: TGTGCCAGCAGTCCAGGCGGTTCAAAGGGAGGCCAGTTCTTC. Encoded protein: CASSPGGSKGGQFF.

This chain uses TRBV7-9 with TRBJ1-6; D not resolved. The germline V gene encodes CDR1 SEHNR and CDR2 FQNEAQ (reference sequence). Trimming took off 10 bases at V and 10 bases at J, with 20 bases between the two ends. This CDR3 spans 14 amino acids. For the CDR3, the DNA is TGTGCCACCCCGACGGGTATGGTGGAATCACCCCTCCACTTT. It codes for CATPTGMVESPLHF.

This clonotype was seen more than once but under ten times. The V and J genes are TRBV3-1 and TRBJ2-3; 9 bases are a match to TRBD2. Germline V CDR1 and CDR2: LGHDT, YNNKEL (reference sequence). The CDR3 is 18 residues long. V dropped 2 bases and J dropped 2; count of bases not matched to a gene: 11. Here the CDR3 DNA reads TGTGCCAGCAGCCAATTCATAGCTAGCGGGGTATCCACAGATACGCAGTATTTT. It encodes CASSQFIASGVSTDTQYF.

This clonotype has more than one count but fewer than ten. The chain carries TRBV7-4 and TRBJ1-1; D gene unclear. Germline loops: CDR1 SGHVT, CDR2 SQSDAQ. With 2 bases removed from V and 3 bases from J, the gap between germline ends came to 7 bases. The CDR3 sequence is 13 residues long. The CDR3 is CASSLKRYTEAFF. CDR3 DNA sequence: TGTGCCAGCAGCTTAAAGCGGTACACTGAAGCTTTCTTT.

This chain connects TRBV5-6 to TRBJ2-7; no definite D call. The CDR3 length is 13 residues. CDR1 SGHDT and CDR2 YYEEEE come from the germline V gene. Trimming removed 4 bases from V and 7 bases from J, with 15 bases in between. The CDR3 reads CASSLTILGEQYV. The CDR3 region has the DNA TGTGCCAGCAGCCTAACAATTCTCGGGGAGCAGTACGTC.

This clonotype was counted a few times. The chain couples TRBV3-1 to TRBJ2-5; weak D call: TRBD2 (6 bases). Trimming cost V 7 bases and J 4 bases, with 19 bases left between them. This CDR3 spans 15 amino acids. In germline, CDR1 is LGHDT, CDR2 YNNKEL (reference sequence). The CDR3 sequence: CASTPPRGLTETQYF. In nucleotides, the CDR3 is TGTGCCAGCACCCCCCCCCGGGGACTCACAGAGACCCAGTACTTC.

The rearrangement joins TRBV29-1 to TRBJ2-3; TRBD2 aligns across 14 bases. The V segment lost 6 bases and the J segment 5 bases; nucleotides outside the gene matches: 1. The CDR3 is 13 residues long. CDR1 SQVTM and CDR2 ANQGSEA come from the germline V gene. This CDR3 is CSVGLAGGDTQYF. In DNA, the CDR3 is TGCAGCGTCGGACTAGCGGGAGGAGATACGCAGTATTTT.

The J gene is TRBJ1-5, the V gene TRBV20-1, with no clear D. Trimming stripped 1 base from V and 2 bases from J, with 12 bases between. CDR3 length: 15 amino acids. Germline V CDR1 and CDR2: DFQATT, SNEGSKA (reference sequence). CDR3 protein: CSARAGGRGNQPQHF. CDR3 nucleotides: TGCAGTGCTAGAGCTGGAGGCCGGGGCAATCAGCCCCAGCATTTT.

CDR3 loop: CAGRTSGSSYNEQFF. In DNA form, the CDR3 reads TGTGCCGGACGGACTAGCGGGAGCTCCTACAATGAGCAGTTCTTC. This chain joins TRBV2 and TRBJ2-1; 13 bases line up with TRBD2. The ends lost 11 bases at V and 0 bases at J; junction bases unmatched: 4. CDR3 size: 15 residues. CDR1 and CDR2 from the germline V gene are SNHLY and FYNNEI.

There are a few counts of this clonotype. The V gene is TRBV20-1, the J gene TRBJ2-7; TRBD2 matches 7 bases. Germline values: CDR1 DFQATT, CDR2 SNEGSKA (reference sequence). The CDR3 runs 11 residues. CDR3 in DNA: TGCAGCTTCGGGACTACCTACGAGCAGTACTTC. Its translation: CSFGTTYEQYF.

CDR3 in DNA: TGTGCCAGCATCCCCAGGTGGGCTAGCGTCTCCTACGAGCAGTACTTC. Its protein product is CASIPRWASVSYEQYF. This sequence joins TRBV21-1 and TRBJ2-7; the tabulated D call, TRBD2, remains unverified against the DNA. TRBV21-1 is recorded as a pseudogene. This CDR3 contains 16 residues.

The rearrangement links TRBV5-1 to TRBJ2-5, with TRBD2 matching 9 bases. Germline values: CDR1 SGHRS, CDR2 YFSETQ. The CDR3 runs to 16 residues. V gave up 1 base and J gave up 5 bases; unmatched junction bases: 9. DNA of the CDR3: TGCGCCAGCAGCTTGACAAGTAGCGGGAGACAGGAGACCCAGTACTTC. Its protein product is CASSLTSSGRQETQYF.

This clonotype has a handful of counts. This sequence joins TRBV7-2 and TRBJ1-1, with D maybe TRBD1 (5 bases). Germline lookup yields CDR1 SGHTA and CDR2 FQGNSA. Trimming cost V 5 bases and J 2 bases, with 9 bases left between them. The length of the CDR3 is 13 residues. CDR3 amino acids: CASSLGHNTEAFF. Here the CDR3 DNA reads TGTGCCAGCAGCCTCGGACACAACACTGAAGCTTTCTTT.

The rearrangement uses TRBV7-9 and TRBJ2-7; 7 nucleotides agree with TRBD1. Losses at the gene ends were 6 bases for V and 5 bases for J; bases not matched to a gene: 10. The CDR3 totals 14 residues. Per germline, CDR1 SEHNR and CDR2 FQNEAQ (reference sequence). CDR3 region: CASSKARGTDEQYF. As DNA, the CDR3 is TGTGCCAGCAGTAAAGCGAGAGGGACAGACGAGCAGTACTTC.

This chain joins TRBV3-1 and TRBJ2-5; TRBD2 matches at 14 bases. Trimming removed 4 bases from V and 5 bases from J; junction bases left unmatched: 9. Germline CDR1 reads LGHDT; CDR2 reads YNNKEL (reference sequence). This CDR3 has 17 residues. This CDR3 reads CASSRTGLAGVEETQYF. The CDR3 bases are TGTGCCAGCAGCCGGACGGGACTAGCGGGAGTAGAGGAGACCCAGTACTTC.